This T cell receptor (beta chain) was recovered during a study of technical replicates of blood from several donors. The method was immunoSEQ multiplex PCR; TCRdb's version includes in-frame clones alone and lacks a portion of them. The sample holds tens of thousands of clones, 94% seen once. The CDR3 contains 18 residues. From germline, CDR1 is MGHRA and CDR2 YSYEKL. Trimming removed 0 bases from V and 7 bases from J; junction bases left unmatched: 12. Sequenced: T cells isolated from PBMCs. This TCR was sampled from a human donor in good health. The gene calls are TRBV4-1 and TRBJ2-1; the match to TRBD2 covers 10 bases. CDR3 protein: CASSQDRVGLAIINEQFF. In DNA, the CDR3 is TGCGCCAGCAGCCAAGATAGGGTGGGACTAGCGATCATAAATGAGCAGTTCTTC.